The clone carrying this TCR beta chain was counted a single time. This sample was taken from a study of blood T cell repertoires in COVID-19. Sequenced by immunoSEQ multiplex PCR; TCRdb stores in-frame clones only, minus some. The repertoire holds more than 350,000 clones, with about 87% as singletons. Germline loops: CDR1 SGHDT, CDR2 YYEEEE. This CDR3 is 16 amino acids long. V lost 0 bases and J 4 bases, leaving 16 bases between the germline ends. The sequenced sample consisted of PBMCs or T cells enriched from blood (not recorded which). This clonotype was sampled from a woman aged 50 to 65 who had recovered from COVID-19. The rearrangement joins TRBV5-6 to TRBJ2-5; D is possibly TRBD1 (5 bases). The DNA for the CDR3 is TGTGCCAGCAGCTTGGAAAAACCAGGGATGGGAGAGACCCAGTACTTC. Amino acid sequence: CASSLEKPGMGETQYF.